This TCR beta chain was captured by sequencing in a study of blood T cell repertoires in COVID-19. The CDR3 has 13 residues. Germline CDR1 SGHRS, CDR2 YFSETQ. The V end lost 4 bases, the J end lost 5 bases, and 9 bases lay between the germline ends. Repertoires were generated with immunoSEQ multiplex PCR, while TCRdb's copy carries only in-frame clones and drops some. Of about 68,000 clones in the sample, roughly nine tenths were seen once. Sequencing was carried out using peripheral blood. This receptor was taken from a woman between 45 and 60 years old with COVID-19, enrolled during active disease. This chain joins TRBV5-1 and TRBJ2-2, with TRBD2 as a possible D gene (5 bases). CDR3 amino acids: CASSVGVTGELFF. The CDR3 DNA is TGCGCCAGCAGCGTCGGGGTGACCGGGGAGCTGTTTTTT.